This entry is about one TCR beta chain. A single count supports this clone. Its antigen is unknown. Nothing much larger sits one base from this clone, and base qualities are not available. The cysteine opens and the phenylalanine closes a CDR3 of 14 amino acids. Only the CDR3 DNA stays, 42 bases, in frame from base 1. Cut back by 0 bases and 6 bases, the V and J ends lie 11 bases apart. Sequences SGDLS (CDR1) and YYNGEE (CDR2) are obtained from the germline V gene. The cohort comprised 710 or so healthy bone marrow donors. Cohort members were all nominally healthy when sampled, although unrecorded immune exposures were likely present. The donor tested CMV seronegative, placing the donor among the roughly 350 seronegative members of the cohort. A peripheral blood sample was provided by each donor, and peripheral blood mononuclear cells were used for TCR beta sequencing. The Qiagen DNeasy Blood Extraction Kit was used to extract genomic DNA from the blood cell samples.

This record belongs to a study of cytomegalovirus exposure and HLA in healthy donors (dated by TCRdb to 2015 to 2018). Context from the whole study: An earlier analysis of around 600 of the donors reported 250 to 300 Gb of sequence data and some 100 million unique TCR beta sequences from some 180 million T cells. An early release that covered more than 550 HLA-typed donors contained 300 to 350 gigabases of sequencing data and approximately 85 million unique TCR sequences. The genetic ancestry cluster associated with self-reported Caucasian donors included 65% to 90% of the roughly 400 genotyped donors. The study aimed to test whether signatures of past pathogen exposure could be identified by cataloging public T cell receptors. The study used immunosequencing to profile the T cell repertoires of about 670 subjects and linked those repertoires to cytomegalovirus serostatus. In addition to the first cohort of around 670 subjects, a separate validation cohort of under 150 different subjects was used. High-throughput TCR immunosequencing, statistical association of individual TCRs with disease status, and machine learning were combined to predict cytomegalovirus infection status. A later analysis re-analyzed previously published TCR beta repertoires from several hundred donors and added high-resolution HLA genotyping to study TCR occurrence patterns. The later analysis used no new phenotypic data to find candidate immune exposures, relying instead on TCR beta sequences and their occurrence across donors. An earlier analysis of 587 of the donors applied high-throughput TCR beta sequencing to assess whether each TCR beta V gene segment acted as functional or pseudogenic. Donor age, sex, ethnicity and CMV serostatus were collected together with the repertoire data. Genome-wide SNP genotypes for about 65% of the 666 donors were used in a later genetic analysis, which treated that subset as a discovery cohort. Every discovery cohort repertoire had been produced on one sequencing platform. Class I and class II HLA loci were covered by the typing at four-digit resolution. Typing coverage varied by locus: about 620-630 donors for A, B, C, DRB1 and DQB1; roughly 560 for DQA1; nearly 610 for DPA1; 450 to 480 for DPB1. Because of strong linkage in the cohort, roughly five DR-DQ haplotypes were treated as single units for association and clustering. Among about 400 genotyped donors of the cohort, an average of roughly 230,000 unique TCR beta nucleotide sequences was sequenced per donor, of which about 18% were non-productive. Points the paper makes about the study in general: Several of the top co-occurrence clusters appeared to be linked to parvovirus B19, influenza, CMV and Epstein-Barr virus, according to a later analysis. A further reported finding was that TCR beta sequences accurately predicted the HLA-A and HLA-B alleles for most subjects in the first cohort. Broadly in line with IMGT annotations, most TCR beta V segments showed up in productive rearrangements about 87% or about 30% of the time in an earlier analysis of approximately 600 of the donors. The earlier analysis of some 560 of the donors excluded 15 to 20 rarely observed V segments, including chromosome 9 orphons, because counts were too low. V-gene and J-gene trimming of TCR beta chains was associated with a missense DCLRE1C variant in a later genetic analysis, and the association was replicated in an independent cohort. This cohort had only TCR beta chains sequenced, and the lack of alpha or paired-chain data limited which features could be detected. A later analysis found that most CMV-associated TCR beta chains appeared HLA-restricted, with HLA associations seemingly driven largely by CMV exposure. A later analysis found that TCR association rates varied across HLA loci, with DRB1 alleles showing the most associated TCRs and HLA-C alleles the fewest. In a later genetic analysis, fewer N-insertions in productive TCRs were reported among donors in an Asian-associated ancestry cluster than the roughly 700-donor mean. The classifier was reported to diagnose cytomegalovirus status with high specificity and sensitivity in both the original and validation cohorts. In a later analysis, HLA-associated TCR beta chains were found to be more clonally expanded and to have lower generation probabilities than equally common non-associated chains. Because HLA typing was missing for some donors at each locus, association tests included only the typed subset. Linkage disequilibrium might explain the correlated functional status among segregating V segments, but an unknown experimental factor could not be excluded. The authors suggested that the approach could potentially be extended to other disease states and immunological phenotypes. In vitro tests confirmed that a few of the cytomegalovirus-associated TCR beta chains recognize cytomegalovirus antigens. Immune exposure information for the cohort was limited to CMV serostatus. The 87-base-pair reads could not distinguish some IMGT-functional V segments, including TRBV6-2 and TRBV6-3, so those segments were excluded. A later analysis associated about 16,000 TCR beta sequences with specific HLA alleles at a false discovery rate of 0.05. Across donors, most TCR sequences were observed very rarely, whereas some public TCRs were present in many individuals. A cluster of highly shared sequence variants was judged likely to represent a technical artifact of the sequencing pipeline. When HLA alleles, especially DR and DQ, strongly co-occurred, TCR associations were difficult to assign to individual alleles. Roughly uniform sequencing depth across donors was assumed in presence/absence analyses, although this assumption may not hold. The study listed over 150 TCR beta chains as associated with cytomegalovirus.

The library relied on the immunoSEQ multiplex PCR assay. The multiplex PCR relied on a mix of 60 forward primers for TCR Vbeta segments and 13 reverse primers for TCR Jbeta segments. A multiplex PCR assay on genomic DNA amplified the CDR3 region of rearranged TCR beta genes. The Illumina HiSeq System was used to sequence the amplified TCR beta libraries as 87-base-pair reads. As for the authors' bioinformatics: In a later analysis, tens of millions of unique TCR beta chains were counted across the roughly 670 repertoires, and roughly 11 million of these chains were shared by at least two donors. Raw reads were error-corrected and collapsed into unique sequences by a nearest-neighbor algorithm in which closely related sequences were merged to remove PCR and sequencing errors. To assign V, D and J gene segments, CDR3 sequences were aligned to IMGT reference sequences. For a sequence to be retained, a match of at least six nucleotides to both a V gene segment and a J gene segment was required. A rearrangement counted as productive if the CDR3 had no stop codons and remained in frame with V and J, and every other rearrangement counted as non-productive. CDR3 was defined according to IMGT convention as the region running from the second conserved V-encoded cysteine to the conserved J-encoded phenylalanine. The earlier analysis of a few hundred of the donors excluded sequences that lacked an unambiguous match to a single V gene segment. In an earlier analysis of roughly 600 of the donors, a V segment was called functional when productive rearrangements were above 56.7%, and segregating when the standard deviation between donors exceeded 5%. A statistical classification framework was built for diagnosing cytomegalovirus status from the catalog of TCR beta chain sequences. In a later analysis, V and J genes were assigned by comparing TCR nucleotide sequences against IMGT/GENE-DB human TR gene sequences. The TCRdist pipeline was used in a later analysis to assign CDR3 sequences and most-parsimonious VDJ recombination scenarios. In a later analysis, every TCR beta chain was defined by the combination of its CDR3 amino acid sequence and its V-gene family, and reads without a unique V-gene family were dropped. In a later analysis, 450 to 600 highly shared, low-generation-probability nucleotide sequences were removed to address suspected cross-contamination and a sequencing artifact. In a later analysis, a clonal expansion index was calculated for each public chain from normalized within-repertoire ranks of inferred template counts. Generation probabilities in a later analysis came from a VDJ recombination model fitted to out-of-frame rearrangements, and those results were checked against IGoR. In a later analysis, hypergeometric tests were used to score TCR-TCR, TCR-HLA and TCR-CMV co-occurrence, with a repertoire-size bias correction applied to TCR pairs. A later analysis estimated false discovery rates by permuting HLA or CMV assignments 20 times. A later analysis grouped co-occurring TCRs with DBSCAN, adding TCRdist sequence similarity when clustering within HLA-allele-positive subsets. For co-occurrence clustering, repertoires with fewer than 30,000 or more than 120,000 public chains were excluded, along with five repertoires with anomalous nucleotide sharing. Held by TCRdb, this immuneACCESS table contains in-frame sequences only and omits some clones. Under half of the omission traces to an unresolved V gene where checked; the cause of the rest is unknown. D and trimming were read from the DNA, whereas the V and J calls and clone size are those reported in that table. Counted in this sample were 100,000 or so clones; around 80% of them appeared once. The ten largest clones take up 1.4% of the sample.

This receptor was obtained from a man aged 35 to 55 in good health and CMV-seronegative. The sequence links TRBV9 to TRBJ2-3, with a tentative D gene TRBD2 over 7 matching bases. Sequencing used PBMCs. The CDR3 region: CASSVAGGRDTQYF. In nucleotide form, the sequence is TGTGCCAGCAGCGTAGCGGGGGGCCGGGATACGCAGTATTTT.